The 3 T cell receptor beta chains given below trace back to one sample, sequenced in a study of blood T cells in healthy people across ages. Through a sample-barcoded 5' primer and a J-beta primer mix, a second PCR was run for roughly 7 to 11 cycles. MiXCR, run by TCRdb on the 5' RACE reads, gives a single entry per CDR3 protein. Of about 810,000 distinct CDR3 sequences in the sample, roughly 35% are singletons; the top ten hold 10% to 15%. The sequenced material came from blood. The receptors come from a man aged 18 to 35 in good health.

This clonotype has at least ten counts. Here the CDR3 DNA reads TGCAGCGTTGACGCTGACAGGGCGGTGGGCTATGGCTACACCTTC. Translating gives CSVDADRAVGYGYTF. The gene calls are TRBV29-1 and TRBJ1-2; 7 positions agree with TRBD1. Unmatched junction bases numbered 11, after V lost 3 bases and J lost 4 bases. Germline loops: CDR1 SQVTM, CDR2 ANQGSEA. This CDR3 contains 15 residues.

This clonotype showed up many times. For the CDR3, the DNA is TGTGCCACCAGTGGGACGGATAATTCACCCCTCCACTTT. Translated, it gives CATSGTDNSPLHF. This chain joins TRBV24-1 and TRBJ1-6; no definite D call. The CDR3 runs 13 residues. V was trimmed by 5 bases and J by 5 bases, leaving 6 bases between them. Germline CDR1 is KGHDR and CDR2 is SFDVKD.

The chain carries TRBV7-2 and TRBJ1-1, with 7 bases lining up with TRBD1. The ends lost 6 bases at V and 6 bases at J; junction bases unmatched: 13. Germline V gives CDR1 SGHTA, CDR2 FQGNSA. CDR3 size: 15 residues. CDR3 sequence (DNA): TGTGCCAGCAGGGGAAGGGACAGTCTCGTCGCTGAAGCTTTCTTT. Translating it yields CASRGRDSLVAEAFF.